The 13 T cell receptor beta chains in this list originate from one sample, sequenced in a study of T-cell reconstitution after alpha-beta-depleted transplantation in children. During its preparation, the TCRbeta library received unique molecular identifiers. TCRdb reanalysed the PCR reads using MiXCR and keeps one entry per CDR3 protein. Among approximately 210,000 distinct CDR3 sequences listed, more than 12% were seen once. Sequences were derived from PBMCs from the stem cell graft donor, sampled from the stem cell graft. Source of these receptors: a human donor who donated a stem cell graft to a child with acute lymphoblastic leukemia.

This clonotype occurred many times. This chain links TRBV5-1 with TRBJ2-3; unclear D gene. The germline CDR1 and CDR2 sequences are SGHRS and YFSETQ. The CDR3 has 13 amino acids. Trimming took off 5 bases at V and 3 bases at J, with 10 bases between the two ends. The CDR3 protein is CASSSRRTDTQYF. CDR3 DNA sequence: TGCGCCAGCAGTTCTAGGAGAACAGATACGCAGTATTTT.

This clonotype has ten or more counts. This rearrangement joins TRBV5-1 to TRBJ2-7, with TRBD2 as a possible D gene (5 bases). Trimming shortened V by 1 base and J by 7 bases, and 12 bases separated the two germline ends. The CDR3 runs 13 residues. Germline-derived CDR1 and CDR2 are SGHRS and YFSETQ. The CDR3 loop is CASSLRGIREQYF. As DNA, the CDR3 is TGCGCCAGCAGCTTGCGGGGAATCCGGGAGCAGTACTTC.

This clonotype was recorded many times. The chain employs TRBV7-9 and TRBJ1-4; D uncertain. The CDR3 has 13 residues. V was cut by 4 bases and J by 14 bases, with 17 bases left in between. Per the germline V gene, CDR1 is SEHNR and CDR2 is FQNEAQ (reference sequence). This CDR3 reads CASSSTESVLLFF. The CDR3 DNA is TGTGCCAGCAGCTCGACCGAAAGCGTTCTCCTGTTTTTT. The variable domain in full, with the rest retrieved from reference TRBV7-9 and TRBJ1-4, is DTGVSQNPRHKITKRGQNVTFRCDPISEHNRLYWYRQTLGQGPEFLTYFQNEAQLEKSRLLSDRFSAERPKGSFSTLEIQRTEQGDSAMYLCASSSTESVLLFFGSGTQLSVL.

The rearrangement uses TRBV7-2 and TRBJ2-7; D unresolved. Germline values: CDR1 SGHTA, CDR2 FQGNSA. Trimming took off 1 base at V and 1 base at J, with 14 bases between the two ends. The CDR3 loop spans 16 amino acids. As DNA, the CDR3 is TGTGCCAGCAGCTTAGATGGTGGCGGCACATCCTACGAGCAGTACTTC. Protein: CASSLDGGGTSYEQYF.

This clonotype has at least ten counts. This chain joins TRBV29-1 and TRBJ1-1; D is unclear. The CDR3 loop spans 12 amino acids. Trimming removed 4 bases from V and 4 bases from J, with 10 bases in between. CDR1 and CDR2 from the germline V gene are SQVTM and ANQGSEA. CDR3 in amino acids: CSVGHAGTEAFF. For the CDR3, the DNA is TGCAGCGTTGGTCATGCGGGCACTGAAGCTTTCTTT.

This clonotype appeared many times. The CDR3 region is CASSLNEGGYEQYF. DNA of the CDR3: TGCGCCAGCAGCCTTAATGAAGGGGGCTACGAGCAGTACTTC. The chain joins TRBV5-1 to TRBJ2-7; maybe TRBD1 (6 bases). The V gene lost 4 bases and the J gene lost 3 bases, with 14 bases spanning the gap. Germline-derived CDR1 and CDR2 are SGHRS and YFSETQ. The CDR3 runs to 14 residues.

Only a few counts were recorded for this clonotype. This chain joins TRBV6-1 and TRBJ1-1; D ambiguous. This CDR3 spans 13 amino acids. V lost 1 base and J lost 7, with 10 bases in between. The germline gives CDR1 MNHNS, CDR2 SASEGT. The CDR3 DNA reads TGTGCCAGCAGTGAAGTCCGAGCTGTTGAAGCTTTCTTT. This gives the protein CASSEVRAVEAFF.

This clonotype appeared many times. This sequence joins TRBV29-1 and TRBJ2-7; 7 bases agree with TRBD1. The trim removed 6 bases at V and 0 bases at J, leaving 11 bases unmatched. This CDR3 is built from 15 residues. Germline-derived CDR1 and CDR2 are SQVTM and ANQGSEA. The CDR3 spells CSVWSPGQISYEQYF. Here the CDR3 DNA reads TGCAGCGTCTGGTCCCCGGGACAGATCTCCTACGAGCAGTACTTC.

The chain uses TRBV4-1 and TRBJ2-3; TRBD2 matches 10 bases. CDR3 length: 20 residues. The V gene's germline CDR1 is MGHRA and CDR2 YSYEKL. The V and J ends lost 3 bases and 4 bases, in that order; junction bases with no gene match: 19. The CDR3 reads CASSQKGLAVGPGESDTQYF. The CDR3, as DNA: TGCGCCAGCAGCCAGAAAGGACTAGCGGTAGGGCCTGGTGAGTCAGATACGCAGTATTTT.

This clonotype was recorded at least ten times. The V call is TRBV3-1, the J call TRBJ2-1; tentatively, D is TRBD1 (6 bases). Germline V lookup: CDR1 LGHDT, CDR2 YNNKEL (reference sequence). V lost 4 bases and J 5 bases, leaving 15 bases between the germline ends. CDR3 length: 15 residues. The CDR3 nucleotides are TGTGCCAGCAGCCTCGGCGCAGGGGCCAACAATGAGCAGTTCTTC. It yields the protein CASSLGAGANNEQFF.

Ten or more counts support this clonotype. V and J are TRBV20-1 and TRBJ2-1, with D maybe TRBD2 (6 bases). The length of the CDR3 is 12 residues. V was trimmed by 5 bases and J by 12 bases, leaving 17 bases between them. The V gene's germline CDR1 is DFQATT and CDR2 SNEGSKA (reference sequence). The CDR3 region has the DNA TGCAGTGCTCGCGGGCCTTCGCGGGGGCAGTTCTTC. Amino acids: CSARGPSRGQFF.

This clonotype has ten or more counts. The gene calls are TRBV10-2 and TRBJ2-3; perhaps TRBD2 as D (5 bases). This CDR3 comprises 10 residues. The germline V gene encodes CDR1 WSHSY and CDR2 SAAADI. V was shortened by 6 bases and J by 8 bases, with 6 bases between the two germline ends. CDR3 in DNA: TGCGCCAGCAGCGGGGTTACGCAGTATTTT. It specifies CASSGVTQYF.

This clonotype was found many times. The chain recombines TRBV12-3 or TRBV12-4 with TRBJ1-5; no reliable D call. With 4 bases removed from V and 1 base from J, the gap between germline ends came to 11 bases. The CDR3 totals 15 residues. CDR3 region: CASSWAGGSNQPQHF. In DNA form, the CDR3 reads TGTGCCAGCAGTTGGGCCGGAGGAAGCAATCAGCCCCAGCATTTT.